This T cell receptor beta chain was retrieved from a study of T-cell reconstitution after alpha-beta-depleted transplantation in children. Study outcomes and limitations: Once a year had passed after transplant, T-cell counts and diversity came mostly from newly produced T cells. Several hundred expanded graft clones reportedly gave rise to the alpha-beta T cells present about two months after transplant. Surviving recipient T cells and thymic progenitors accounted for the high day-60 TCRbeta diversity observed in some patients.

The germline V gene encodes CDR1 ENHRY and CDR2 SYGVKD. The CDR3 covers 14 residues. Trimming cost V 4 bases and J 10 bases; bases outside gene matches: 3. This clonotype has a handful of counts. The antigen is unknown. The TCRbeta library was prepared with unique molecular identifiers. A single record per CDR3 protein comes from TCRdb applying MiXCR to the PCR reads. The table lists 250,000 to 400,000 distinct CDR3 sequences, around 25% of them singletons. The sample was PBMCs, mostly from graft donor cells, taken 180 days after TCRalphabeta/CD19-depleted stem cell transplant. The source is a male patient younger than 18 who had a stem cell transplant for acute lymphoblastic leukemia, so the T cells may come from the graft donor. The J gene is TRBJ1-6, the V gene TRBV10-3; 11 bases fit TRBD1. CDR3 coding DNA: TGTGCCATCAGTGCGGGACAGGGGGACTCACCCCTCCACTTT. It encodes CAISAGQGDSPLHF.